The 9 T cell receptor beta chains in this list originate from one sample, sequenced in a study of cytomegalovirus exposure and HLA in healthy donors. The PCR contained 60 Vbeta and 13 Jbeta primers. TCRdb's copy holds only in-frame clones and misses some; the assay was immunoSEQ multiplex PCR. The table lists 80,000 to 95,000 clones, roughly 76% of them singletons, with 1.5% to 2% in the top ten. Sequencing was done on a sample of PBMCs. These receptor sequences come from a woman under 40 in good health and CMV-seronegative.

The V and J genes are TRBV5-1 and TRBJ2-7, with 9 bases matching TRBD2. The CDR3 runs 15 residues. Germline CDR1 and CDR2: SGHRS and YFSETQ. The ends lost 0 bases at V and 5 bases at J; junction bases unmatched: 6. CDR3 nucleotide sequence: TGCGCCAGCAGCTTGGGCATAGCGGGAGTTAACGAGCAGTACTTC. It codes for CASSLGIAGVNEQYF.

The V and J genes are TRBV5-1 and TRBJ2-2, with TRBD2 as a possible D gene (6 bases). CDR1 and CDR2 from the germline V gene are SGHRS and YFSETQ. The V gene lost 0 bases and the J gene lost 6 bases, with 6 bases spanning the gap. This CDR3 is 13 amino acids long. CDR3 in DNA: TGCGCCAGCAGCTTGGGCGGGGCCGGGGAGCTGTTTTTT. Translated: CASSLGGAGELFF.

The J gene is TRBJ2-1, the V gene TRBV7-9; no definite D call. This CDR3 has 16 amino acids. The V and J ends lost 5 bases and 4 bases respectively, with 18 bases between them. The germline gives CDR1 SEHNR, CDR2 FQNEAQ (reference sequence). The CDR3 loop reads CASSPKVGGAYNEQFF. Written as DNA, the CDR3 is TGTGCCAGCAGCCCGAAAGTTGGCGGAGCTTACAATGAGCAGTTCTTC.

DNA of the CDR3: TGTGCCAGCAGTTACCAGCGGAGCTCCTACGAGCAGTACTTC. Translating it yields CASSYQRSSYEQYF. The V and J genes are TRBV6-5 and TRBJ2-7; TRBD2 is a possible D gene (5 bases). The CDR3 sequence is 14 residues long. Per the germline V gene, CDR1 is MNHEY and CDR2 is SVGAGI. V lost 2 bases, J lost 0 bases, and 8 bases lay in between.

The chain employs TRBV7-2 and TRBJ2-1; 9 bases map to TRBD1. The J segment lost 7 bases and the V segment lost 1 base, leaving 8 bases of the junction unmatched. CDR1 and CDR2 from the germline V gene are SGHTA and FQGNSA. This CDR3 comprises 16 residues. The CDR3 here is CASSLDRGLTGNEQFF. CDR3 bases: TGTGCCAGCAGCTTAGACAGGGGGCTAACAGGGAATGAGCAGTTCTTC.

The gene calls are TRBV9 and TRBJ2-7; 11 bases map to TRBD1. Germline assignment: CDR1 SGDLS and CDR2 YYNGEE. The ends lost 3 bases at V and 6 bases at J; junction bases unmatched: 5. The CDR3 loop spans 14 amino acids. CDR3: CASSGWTGGGEQYF. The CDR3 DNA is TGTGCCAGCAGCGGGTGGACAGGGGGCGGCGAGCAGTACTTC.

The CDR3 spells CAWKPANSYQGAFF. The DNA of the CDR3 is TGTGCCTGGAAACCGGCAAATTCCTACCAGGGGGCTTTCTTT. The chain links TRBV30 to TRBJ1-1; TRBD1 might be the D (6 bases). CDR3 size: 14 residues. CDR1 is GTSNPN, CDR2 SVGIG, per germline (reference sequence). Trimming pared 4 bases from V and 11 bases from J, leaving 23 bases between.

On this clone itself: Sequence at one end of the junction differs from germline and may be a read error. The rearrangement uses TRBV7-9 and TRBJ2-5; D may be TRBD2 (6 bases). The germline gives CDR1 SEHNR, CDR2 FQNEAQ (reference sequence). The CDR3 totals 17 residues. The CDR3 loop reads CSSSFLSGSLGGETQYF. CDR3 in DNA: TGTTCCAGCAGCTTCCTCAGCGGGTCCTTAGGTGGGGAGACCCAGTACTTC.

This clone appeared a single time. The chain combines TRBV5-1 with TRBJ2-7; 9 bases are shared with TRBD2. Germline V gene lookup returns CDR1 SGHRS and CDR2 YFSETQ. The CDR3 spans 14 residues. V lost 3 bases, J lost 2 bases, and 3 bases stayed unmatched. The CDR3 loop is CASSSSGTTYEQYF. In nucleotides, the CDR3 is TGCGCCAGCAGCTCTAGCGGGACGACCTACGAGCAGTACTTC.